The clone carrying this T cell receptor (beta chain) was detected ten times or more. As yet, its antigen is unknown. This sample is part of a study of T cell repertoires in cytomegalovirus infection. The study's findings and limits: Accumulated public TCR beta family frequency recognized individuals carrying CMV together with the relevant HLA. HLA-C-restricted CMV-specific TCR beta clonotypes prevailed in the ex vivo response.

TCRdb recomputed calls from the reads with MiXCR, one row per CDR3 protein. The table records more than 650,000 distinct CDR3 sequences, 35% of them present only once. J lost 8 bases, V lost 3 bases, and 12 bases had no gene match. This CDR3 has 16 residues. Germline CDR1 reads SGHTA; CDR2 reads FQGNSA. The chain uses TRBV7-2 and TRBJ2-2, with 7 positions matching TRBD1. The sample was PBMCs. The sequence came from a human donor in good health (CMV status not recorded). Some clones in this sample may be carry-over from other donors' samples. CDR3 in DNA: TGTGCCAGCAGCTTGGTCAGGGGGACGCTTGGAGGGGAGCTGTTTTTT. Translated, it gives CASSLVRGTLGGELFF. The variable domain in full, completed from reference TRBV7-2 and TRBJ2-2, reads GAGVSQSPSNKVTEKGKDVELRCDPISGHTALYWYRQSLGQGLEFLIYFQGNSAPDKSGLPSDRFSAERTGGSVSTLTIQRTQQEDSAVYLCASSLVRGTLGGELFFGEGSRLTVL.